This T cell receptor (beta chain) was documented in a study of cytomegalovirus exposure and HLA in healthy donors. In the PCR, 60 Vbeta and 13 Jbeta primers were used. TCRdb's table, derived via immunoSEQ multiplex PCR, lists solely in-frame clones and lacks some. The table records 150,000 to 200,000 clones, 84% of them present only once. Study-wide findings and caveats: Roughly even sequencing depth across donors was the assumption behind the presence/absence analyses. Previously analyzed data showed that most TCR beta V segments were productive at a frequency of about 87% or about 30%. Later analysis revealed greater clonal expansion in HLA-associated TCR beta chains than in equally common others. Later work found most CMV-associated TCR beta chains apparently HLA-restricted.

CDR1 and CDR2 from the germline V gene are LGHNT and FRNRAP. The length of the CDR3 is 16 residues. Trimming took 7 bases from V and 1 from J, leaving 17 bases between them. Worth noting for this clone: Antigen unknown.

Input material: PBMCs. This sequence originates from a girl aged 10 to 17 in good health and CMV-seropositive. The chain uses TRBV12-5 and TRBJ1-5; maybe TRBD1 (5 bases). The CDR3 is CASARITGGSNQPQHF. In DNA, the CDR3 is TGTGCTAGTGCCCGGATTACGGGGGGGAGCAATCAGCCCCAGCATTTT.